The present T cell receptor beta chain was sequenced within a study of early T cells in non-severe SARS-CoV-2 infection. The CDR3 totals 20 residues. V lost 7 bases to trimming and J lost 0 bases; unmatched junction nucleotides: 18. Germline CDR1 is MNHNS and CDR2 is SASEGT. This clonotype was counted a few times. TCRdb reprocessed the 5' RACE reads with MiXCR, giving one entry per CDR3 protein. The table lists about 61,000 distinct CDR3 sequences, roughly a tenth of them singletons. The chain links TRBV6-1 to TRBJ1-6, with 7 positions matching TRBD1. Sequencing input: whole blood. The TCR originated in an adult who was a healthcare worker with PCR-confirmed SARS-CoV-2 infection or an uninfected control (not recorded which). The chain's CDR3 is CASNGHGGDSFSSYNSPLHF. In DNA, the CDR3 is TGTGCCAGCAATGGACACGGAGGGGACAGCTTTAGCTCCTATAATTCACCCCTCCACTTT.